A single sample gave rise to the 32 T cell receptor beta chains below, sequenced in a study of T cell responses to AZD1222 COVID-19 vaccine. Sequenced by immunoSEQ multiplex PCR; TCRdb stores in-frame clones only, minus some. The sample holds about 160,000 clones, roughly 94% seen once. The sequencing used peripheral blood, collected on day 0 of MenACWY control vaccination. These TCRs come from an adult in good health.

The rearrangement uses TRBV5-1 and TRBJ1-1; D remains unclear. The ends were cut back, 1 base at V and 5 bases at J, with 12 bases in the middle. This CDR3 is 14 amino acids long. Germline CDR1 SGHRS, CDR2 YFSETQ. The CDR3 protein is CASSLTPPVTEAFF. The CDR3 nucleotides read TGCGCCAGCAGCTTGACCCCCCCCGTAACTGAAGCTTTCTTT.

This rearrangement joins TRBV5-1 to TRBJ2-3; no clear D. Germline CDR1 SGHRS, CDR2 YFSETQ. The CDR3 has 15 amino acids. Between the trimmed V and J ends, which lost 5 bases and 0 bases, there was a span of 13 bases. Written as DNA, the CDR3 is TGCGCCAGCAGTTCGTCGGCGGCCAGCACAGATACGCAGTATTTT. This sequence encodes CASSSSAASTDTQYF.

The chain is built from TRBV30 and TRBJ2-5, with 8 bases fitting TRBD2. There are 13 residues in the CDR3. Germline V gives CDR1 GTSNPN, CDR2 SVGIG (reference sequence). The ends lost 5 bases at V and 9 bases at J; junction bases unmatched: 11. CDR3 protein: CAWGNSGDQPQYF. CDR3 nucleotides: TGTGCCTGGGGGAATAGCGGGGACCAGCCCCAGTACTTC.

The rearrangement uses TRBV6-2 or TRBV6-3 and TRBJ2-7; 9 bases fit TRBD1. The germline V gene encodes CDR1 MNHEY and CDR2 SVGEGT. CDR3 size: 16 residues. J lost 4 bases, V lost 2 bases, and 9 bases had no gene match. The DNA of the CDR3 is TGTGCCAGCAGTTACAGACCACAGGGGGCGAAGTACGAGCAGTACTTC. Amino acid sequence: CASSYRPQGAKYEQYF.

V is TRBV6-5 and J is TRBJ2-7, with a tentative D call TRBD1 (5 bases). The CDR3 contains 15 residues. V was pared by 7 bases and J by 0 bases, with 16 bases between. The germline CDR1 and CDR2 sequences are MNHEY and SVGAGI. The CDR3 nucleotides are TGTGCCAGCAAAGACAGCCTTATGAGCTCCTACGAGCAGTACTTC. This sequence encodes CASKDSLMSSYEQYF.

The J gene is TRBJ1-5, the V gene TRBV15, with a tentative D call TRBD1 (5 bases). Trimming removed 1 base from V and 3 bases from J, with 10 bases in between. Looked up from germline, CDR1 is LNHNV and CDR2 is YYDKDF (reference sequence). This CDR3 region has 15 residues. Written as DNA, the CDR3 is TGTGCCACCAGCAGAGTGCCAGGGTACAATCAGCCCCAGCATTTT. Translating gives CATSRVPGYNQPQHF.

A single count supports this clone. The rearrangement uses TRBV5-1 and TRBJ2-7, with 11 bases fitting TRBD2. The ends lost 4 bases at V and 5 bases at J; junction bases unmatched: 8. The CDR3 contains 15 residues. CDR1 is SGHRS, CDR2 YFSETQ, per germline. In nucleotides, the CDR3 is TGCGCCAGCAGCGTTTCGACGACTAGCGGGAACGAGCAGTACTTC. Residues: CASSVSTTSGNEQYF.

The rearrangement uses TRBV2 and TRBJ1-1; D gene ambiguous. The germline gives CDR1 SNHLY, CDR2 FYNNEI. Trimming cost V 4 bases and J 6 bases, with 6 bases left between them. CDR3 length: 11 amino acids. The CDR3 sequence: CASSALPEAFF. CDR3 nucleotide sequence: TGTGCCAGCAGTGCCCTCCCTGAAGCTTTCTTT.

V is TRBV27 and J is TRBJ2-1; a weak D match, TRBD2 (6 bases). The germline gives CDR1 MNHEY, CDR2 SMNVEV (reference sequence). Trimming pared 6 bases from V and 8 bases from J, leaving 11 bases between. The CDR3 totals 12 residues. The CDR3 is CASSPRLDEQFF. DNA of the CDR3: TGTGCCAGCAGCCCGCGACTAGATGAGCAGTTCTTC.

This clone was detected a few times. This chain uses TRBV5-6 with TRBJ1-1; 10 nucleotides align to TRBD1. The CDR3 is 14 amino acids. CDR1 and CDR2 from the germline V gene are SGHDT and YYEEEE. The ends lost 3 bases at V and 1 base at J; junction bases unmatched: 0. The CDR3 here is CASSWTGGNTEAFF. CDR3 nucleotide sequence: TGTGCCAGCAGCTGGACAGGGGGGAACACTGAAGCTTTCTTT.

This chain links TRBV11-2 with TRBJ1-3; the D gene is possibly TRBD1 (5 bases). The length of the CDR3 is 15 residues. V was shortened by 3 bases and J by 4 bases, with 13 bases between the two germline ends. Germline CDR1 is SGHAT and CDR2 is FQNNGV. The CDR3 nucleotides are TGTGCCAGCAGCTTTTGGCAGGGAAGCGGAAACACCATATATTTT. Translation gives CASSFWQGSGNTIYF.

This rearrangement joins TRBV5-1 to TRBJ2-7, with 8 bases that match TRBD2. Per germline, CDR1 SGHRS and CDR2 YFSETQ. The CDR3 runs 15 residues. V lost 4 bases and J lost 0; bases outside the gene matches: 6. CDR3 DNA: TGCGCCAGCAGCCTACTAGCGGTCCGCTCCTACGAGCAGTACTTC. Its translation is CASSLLAVRSYEQYF.

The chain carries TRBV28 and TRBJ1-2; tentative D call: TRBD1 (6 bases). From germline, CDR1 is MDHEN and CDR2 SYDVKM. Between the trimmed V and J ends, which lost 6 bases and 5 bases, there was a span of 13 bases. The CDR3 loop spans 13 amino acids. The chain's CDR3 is CASSRTGMYGYTF. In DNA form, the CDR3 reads TGTGCCAGCAGCCGAACAGGGATGTATGGCTACACCTTC.

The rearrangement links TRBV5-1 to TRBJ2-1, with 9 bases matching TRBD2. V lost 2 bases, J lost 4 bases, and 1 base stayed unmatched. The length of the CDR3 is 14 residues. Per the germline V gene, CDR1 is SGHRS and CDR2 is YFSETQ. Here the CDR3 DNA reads TGCGCCAGCAGCTTCAGCGGGAGGTACAATGAGCAGTTCTTC. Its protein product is CASSFSGRYNEQFF.

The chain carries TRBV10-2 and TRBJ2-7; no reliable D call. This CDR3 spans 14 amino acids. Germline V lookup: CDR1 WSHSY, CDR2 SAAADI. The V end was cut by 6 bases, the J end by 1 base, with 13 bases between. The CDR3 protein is CASRDTTQSYEQYF. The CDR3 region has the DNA TGCGCCAGCAGAGACACAACCCAATCCTACGAGCAGTACTTC.

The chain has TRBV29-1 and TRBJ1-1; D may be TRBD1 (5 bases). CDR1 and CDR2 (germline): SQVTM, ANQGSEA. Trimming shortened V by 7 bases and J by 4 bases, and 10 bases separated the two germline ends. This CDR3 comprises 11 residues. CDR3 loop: CSAPRGTEAFF. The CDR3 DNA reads TGCAGCGCCCCGAGGGGCACTGAAGCTTTCTTT.

CDR3 amino acids: CASSLLAGLNEQFF. The CDR3 bases are TGTGCCAGCAGCTTACTAGCGGGCCTAAATGAGCAGTTCTTC. This chain connects TRBV7-3 to TRBJ2-1, with 8 bases matching TRBD2. Per germline, CDR1 SGHTA and CDR2 FQGTGA. V lost 2 bases to trimming and J lost 7 bases; unmatched junction nucleotides: 4. The CDR3 contains 14 residues.

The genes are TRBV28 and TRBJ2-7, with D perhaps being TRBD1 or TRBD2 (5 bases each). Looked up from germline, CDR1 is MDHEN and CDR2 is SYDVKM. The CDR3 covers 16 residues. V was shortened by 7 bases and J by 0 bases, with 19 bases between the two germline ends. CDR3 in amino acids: CASTRPGTVSSYEQYF. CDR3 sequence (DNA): TGTGCCAGCACCCGCCCAGGGACGGTGAGCTCCTACGAGCAGTACTTC.

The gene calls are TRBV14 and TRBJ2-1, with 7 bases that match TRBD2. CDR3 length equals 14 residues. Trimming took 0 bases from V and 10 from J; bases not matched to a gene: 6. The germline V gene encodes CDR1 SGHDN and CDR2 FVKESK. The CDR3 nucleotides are TGTGCCAGCAGCCAAGATATTGGGGGGGACGAGCAGTTCTTC. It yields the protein CASSQDIGGDEQFF. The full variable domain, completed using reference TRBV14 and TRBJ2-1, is EAGVTQFPSHSVIEKGQTVTLRCDPISGHDNLYWYRRVMGKEIKFLLHFVKESKQDESGMPNNRFLAERTGGTYSTLKVQPAELEDSGVYFCASSQDIGGDEQFFGPGTRLTVL.

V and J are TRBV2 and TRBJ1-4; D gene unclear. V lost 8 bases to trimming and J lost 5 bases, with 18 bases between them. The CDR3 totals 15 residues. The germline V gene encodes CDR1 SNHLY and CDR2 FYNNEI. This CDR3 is CASGLDVGKNEKLFF. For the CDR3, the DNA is TGTGCCAGCGGACTAGACGTTGGTAAAAATGAAAAACTGTTTTTT.

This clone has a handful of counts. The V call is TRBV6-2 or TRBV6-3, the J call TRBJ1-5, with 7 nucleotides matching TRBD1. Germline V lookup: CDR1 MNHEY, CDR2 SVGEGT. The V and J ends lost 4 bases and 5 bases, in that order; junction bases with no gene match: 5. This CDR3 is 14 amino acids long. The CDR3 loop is CASSSTGPDQPQHF. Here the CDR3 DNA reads TGTGCCAGCAGTTCGACAGGGCCGGATCAGCCCCAGCATTTT.

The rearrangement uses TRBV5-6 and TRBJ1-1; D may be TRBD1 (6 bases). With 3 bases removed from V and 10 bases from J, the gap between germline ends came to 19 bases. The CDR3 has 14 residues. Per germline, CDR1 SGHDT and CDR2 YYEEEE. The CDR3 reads CASSSTLGASRAFF. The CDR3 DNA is TGTGCCAGCAGCTCCACATTGGGGGCCTCGAGAGCTTTCTTT.

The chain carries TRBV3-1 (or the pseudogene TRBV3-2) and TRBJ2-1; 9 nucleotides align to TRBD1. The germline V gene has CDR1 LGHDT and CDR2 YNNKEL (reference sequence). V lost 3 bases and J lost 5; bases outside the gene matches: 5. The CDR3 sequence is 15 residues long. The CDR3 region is CASSQAGTGNNEQFF. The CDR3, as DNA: TGTGCCAGCAGCCAGGCCGGGACAGGGAACAATGAGCAGTTCTTC.

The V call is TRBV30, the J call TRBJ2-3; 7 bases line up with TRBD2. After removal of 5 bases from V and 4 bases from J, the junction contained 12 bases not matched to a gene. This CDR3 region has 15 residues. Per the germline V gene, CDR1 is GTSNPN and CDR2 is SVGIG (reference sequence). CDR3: CAWCRGGRKADTQYF. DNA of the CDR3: TGTGCCTGGTGCCGGGGCGGGAGAAAAGCAGATACGCAGTATTTT.

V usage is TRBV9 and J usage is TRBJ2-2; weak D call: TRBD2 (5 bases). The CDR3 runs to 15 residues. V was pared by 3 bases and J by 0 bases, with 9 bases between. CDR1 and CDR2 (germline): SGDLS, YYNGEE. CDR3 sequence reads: CASSETSSNTGELFF. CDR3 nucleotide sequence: TGTGCCAGCAGCGAAACTAGTTCGAACACCGGGGAGCTGTTTTTT.

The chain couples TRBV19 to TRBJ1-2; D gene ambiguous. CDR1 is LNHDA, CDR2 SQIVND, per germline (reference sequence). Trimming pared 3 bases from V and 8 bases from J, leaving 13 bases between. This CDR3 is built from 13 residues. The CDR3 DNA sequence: TGTGCCAGTAGTATGAGTAGGGAGCACGGCTACACCTTC. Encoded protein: CASSMSREHGYTF.

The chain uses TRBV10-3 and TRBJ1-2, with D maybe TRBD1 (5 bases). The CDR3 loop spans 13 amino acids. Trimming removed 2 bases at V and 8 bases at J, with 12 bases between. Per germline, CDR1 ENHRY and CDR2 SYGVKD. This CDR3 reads CAISETGGVGYTF. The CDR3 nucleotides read TGTGCCATCAGTGAGACTGGGGGTGTAGGCTACACCTTC.

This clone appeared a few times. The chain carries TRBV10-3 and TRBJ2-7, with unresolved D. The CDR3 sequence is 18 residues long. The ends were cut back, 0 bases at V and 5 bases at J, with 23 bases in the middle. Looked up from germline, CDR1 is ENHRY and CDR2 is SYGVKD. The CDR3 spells CAISESRNLLQNGHEQYF. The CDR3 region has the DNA TGTGCCATCAGTGAGTCAAGGAACCTCCTTCAGAACGGGCACGAGCAGTACTTC.

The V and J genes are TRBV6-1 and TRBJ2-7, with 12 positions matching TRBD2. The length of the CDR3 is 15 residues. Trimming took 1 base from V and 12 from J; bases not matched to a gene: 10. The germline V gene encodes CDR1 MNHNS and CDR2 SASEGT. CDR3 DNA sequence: TGTGCCAGCAGTGAAGGGACTAGCGGGACTTACAGGGGGTACTTC. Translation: CASSEGTSGTYRGYF.

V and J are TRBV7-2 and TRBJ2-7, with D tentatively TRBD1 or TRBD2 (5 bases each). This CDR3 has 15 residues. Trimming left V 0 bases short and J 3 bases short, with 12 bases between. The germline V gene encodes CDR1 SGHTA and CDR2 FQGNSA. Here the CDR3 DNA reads TGTGCCAGCAGCTTAGCGGGGGTAGGGGTCTACGAGCAGTACTTC. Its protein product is CASSLAGVGVYEQYF.

The CDR3 nucleotides are TGTGCCAGCAGCTTAACGGGTCAGCCCCAGCATTTT. This sequence encodes CASSLTGQPQHF. V is TRBV28 and J is TRBJ1-5; D unclear. Germline-derived CDR1 and CDR2 are MDHEN and SYDVKM. This CDR3 has 12 residues. V was clipped by 6 bases and J by 6 bases, with 9 bases between them.

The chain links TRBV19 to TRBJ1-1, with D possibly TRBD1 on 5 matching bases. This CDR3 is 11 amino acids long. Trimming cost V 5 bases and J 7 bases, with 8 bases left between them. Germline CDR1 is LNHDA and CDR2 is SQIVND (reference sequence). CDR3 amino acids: CASSGALEAFF. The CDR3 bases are TGTGCCAGTAGTGGGGCCCTTGAAGCTTTCTTT.